This T cell receptor beta chain was identified in a study of CD8 T cells in ankylosing spondylitis. General study points: Apparently characteristic of ankylosing spondylitis blood was a TCR beta motif (fewer than 10 highly homologous variants).

In its sample, this clonotype was seen a few times. Its antigen remains unknown. One entry per CDR3 protein, called by TCRdb with MiXCR from the 5' RACE reads. The table lists 670,000 or so distinct CDR3 sequences, 15% to 20% of them singletons. Germline V lookup: CDR1 ENHRY, CDR2 SYGVKD. Trimming took 5 bases from V and 0 from J, leaving 7 bases between them. The length of the CDR3 is 13 residues. The chain carries TRBV10-3 and TRBJ1-1; D not resolved. The receptor was derived from a male donor with ankylosing spondylitis. Sequenced material: blood, either unsorted or a sorted T cell fraction (not recorded which). In DNA form, the CDR3 reads TGTGCCATCAGTAACAACATGAACACTGAAGCTTTCTTT. Residues: CAISNNMNTEAFF.